The sequence of this T cell receptor (beta chain) was determined in a study of T cell repertoires in cytomegalovirus infection (dated by TCRdb to the late 2010s). For the study in its entirety: Donor HLA type was relevant to the analysis, because carriage of CMV infection together with the matching HLA type was indicated by public TCR beta signatures. Study-wide findings and limitations: In both this cohort and an independent cohort of over 350 donors, the cumulative frequency of public TCR beta family members distinguished carriers of CMV infection plus the relevant HLA type. In the ex vivo response, HLA-C-restricted CMV-specific TCR beta clonotypes were dominant, and in two of eight donors the single most frequent clonotype came from this HLA-C-restricted group.

V lost 0 bases and J lost 8 bases; the stretch between them is 16 bases long. Measured from the cysteine to the phenylalanine, the CDR3 is 14 residues long. Of all the DNA, just the CDR3 is kept, 42 bases in frame from base 1. Reading the germline V gene (reference sequence) gives CDR1 DFQATT and CDR2 SNEGSKA. Sequencing was carried out with an Illumina HiSeq 1500. The raw public reads went through TCRdb reprocessing: fastp at Q25, MiXCR clone calling, in-frame beta chains kept. Here each entry gathers all rows of one CDR3 protein and keeps the most common genes and DNA. For this sample there are approximately 500,000 distinct CDR3 sequences; approximately 16% appear just once. The top ten constitute 20% to 30% of the sample. A note on this clonotype: Its specific antigen is unknown. Per-base qualities were not stored, and no clone one base away is much larger.

The chain links TRBV20-1 with TRBJ1-2, with a tentative D gene TRBD1 over 6 matching bases. The receptor was derived from a human donor in good health (CMV status not recorded). Some clones in this sample may be carry-over from other donors' samples. Sequencing was carried out using CD8+ T cells from PBMCs. Here is the DNA: TGCAGTGCTAGAGAACAGGGAGAAAGACCCGGCTACACCTTC. Its product reads: CSAREQGERPGYTF.